The 14 T cell receptor beta chains below all came from one sample that was sequenced in a study of T cells in Graves' hyperthyroidism and ophthalmopathy. Authors of the study amplified TCR beta CDR3 regions from RNA transcripts. A first-round RT-PCR of the TCR CDR3 used the HTBI primer set. Via MiXCR, TCRdb re-called the multiplex PCR reads, giving one row per CDR3 protein. The sample has fewer than 650,000 distinct CDR3 sequences; less than 15% are singletons. Sequencing input: blood. Receptors were obtained from a woman aged 40 to 50 with Graves' hyperthyroidism.

This clonotype has at least ten counts. V and J are TRBV27 and TRBJ2-4; possibly TRBD1 for D (6 bases). Trimming removed 5 bases at V and 6 bases at J, with 20 bases between. The CDR3 spans 16 residues. Germline values: CDR1 MNHEY, CDR2 SMNVEV (reference sequence). The CDR3 spells CASSPRQEVRVNIQYF. CDR3 bases: TGTGCCAGCAGTCCAAGACAGGAGGTGAGGGTAAACATTCAGTACTTC.

This clonotype has ten or more counts. The V and J genes are TRBV27 and TRBJ1-5; 8 bases line up with TRBD1. CDR1 is MNHEY, CDR2 SMNVEV, per germline (reference sequence). Unmatched junction bases numbered 10, after V lost 3 bases and J lost 0 bases. CDR3 size: 18 residues. CDR3 loop: CASSFRGTGRYSNQPQHF. The CDR3 DNA reads as TGTGCCAGCAGTTTTCGAGGGACAGGCAGATATAGCAATCAGCCCCAGCATTTT.

This clonotype was observed many times. The J gene is TRBJ2-7, the V gene TRBV20-1; the D call may be TRBD1 or TRBD2 (5 bases each). V lost 0 bases and J 3 bases, leaving 9 bases between the germline ends. The germline CDR1 and CDR2 sequences are DFQATT and SNEGSKA (reference sequence). The CDR3 spans 13 residues. The CDR3 here is CSARDWDGYEQYF. CDR3 coding DNA: TGCAGTGCTAGAGACTGGGACGGCTACGAGCAGTACTTC.

A remark on this clonotype: A junction end diverges from the germline sequence, so it may reflect a read error. The chain joins TRBV6-1 to TRBJ1-2; D unresolved. Per germline, CDR1 MNHNS and CDR2 SASEGT. The length of the CDR3 is 11 residues. The CDR3 DNA is TGCTCTTCGCATGATGGCTATGGCTACACCTTC. Protein sequence: CSSHDGYGYTF.

This clonotype occurred many times. The J gene is TRBJ2-7, the V gene TRBV5-1, with 8 positions matching TRBD2. The germline CDR1 and CDR2 sequences are SGHRS and YFSETQ. There are 14 residues in the CDR3. The ends lost 5 bases at V and 4 bases at J; junction bases unmatched: 8. The CDR3, as DNA: TGCGCCAGCAGGGTAGCGGGATGGGGTTACGAGCAGTACTTC. Translating gives CASRVAGWGYEQYF.

This clonotype has at least ten counts. V usage is TRBV13 and J usage is TRBJ1-5; no reliable D call. Germline CDR1 and CDR2: PRHDT and FYEKMQ (reference sequence). Deletions cut 2 bases from V and 2 bases from J, with 7 bases between. The CDR3 is 14 amino acids. CDR3 residues: CASSLRAGNQPQHF. The CDR3, as DNA: TGTGCCAGCAGCTTAAGGGCGGGCAATCAGCCCCAGCATTTT.

Notes on this clonotype: An end of the junction differs from the germline gene, which may be a read error. This chain joins TRBV28 and TRBJ1-1; 8 positions match TRBD1. Germline-derived CDR1 and CDR2 are MDHEN and SYDVKM. The CDR3 totals 16 residues. The DNA of the CDR3 is TGTGCCAGCAGTTTATGCGAGGGACAGGCCTGCACTGAAACTTTCTTT. Translating gives CASSLCEGQACTETFF.

This clonotype came up a few times. V and J are TRBV24-1 and TRBJ2-1, with 11 bases that match TRBD2. The CDR3 runs 14 residues. After removal of 5 bases from V and 6 bases from J, the junction contained 2 bases not matched to a gene. Germline V CDR1 and CDR2: KGHDR, SFDVKD. This CDR3 reads CATSVLAGGNEQFF. The CDR3 nucleotides read TGTGCCACCAGTGTTCTAGCGGGAGGCAATGAGCAGTTCTTC.

This chain uses TRBV4-1 with TRBJ2-7; 7 bases agree with TRBD2. The ends lost 1 base at V and 1 base at J; junction bases unmatched: 7. Germline lookup yields CDR1 MGHRA and CDR2 YSYEKL. The length of the CDR3 is 16 residues. The CDR3 DNA follows: TGCGCCAGCAGCCAAGGTTTGGGGGAGGGGTCCTACGAGCAGTACTTC. It codes for CASSQGLGEGSYEQYF.

This clonotype showed up just once. The chain combines TRBV5-1 with TRBJ1-1; weak D call: TRBD1 (5 bases). The CDR3 consists of 16 residues. V lost 0 bases and J lost 0, with 12 bases in between. Germline lookup yields CDR1 SGHRS and CDR2 YFSETQ. The CDR3 reads CASSLVGPIMNTEAFF. In nucleotides, the CDR3 is TGCGCCAGCAGCTTGGTGGGGCCTATCATGAACACTGAAGCTTTCTTT.

As for this clonotype: It may be a read error: a sequence one base away is much more abundant. The V gene is TRBV20-1, the J gene TRBJ2-7, with D possibly matching TRBD1 (5 bases). V lost 5 bases, J lost 2 bases, and 13 bases lay in between. Germline CDR1 is DFQATT and CDR2 is SNEGSKA (reference sequence). This CDR3 region has 13 residues. In DNA, the CDR3 is TGCAGTGCTGAAGTCCCACAGGCCTACGAGCAGTACTTC. Translating it yields CSAEVPQAYEQYF.

This chain links TRBV7-9 with TRBJ1-5; unclear D gene. The CDR3 consists of 18 residues. The V and J ends lost 0 bases and 5 bases respectively, with 20 bases between them. CDR1 and CDR2 (germline): SEHNR, FQNEAQ (reference sequence). The CDR3 reads CASSLADFKVSGDQPQHF. Written as DNA, the CDR3 is TGTGCCAGCAGCTTAGCGGATTTTAAGGTCTCAGGCGATCAGCCCCAGCATTTT.

This clonotype was seen only a few times. The chain joins TRBV11-1 to TRBJ2-6, with D perhaps matching TRBD1 (5 bases). V dropped 3 bases and J dropped 0 bases, with 6 bases sitting between them. This CDR3 is built from 15 residues. From germline, CDR1 is SGHAT and CDR2 FQDESV (reference sequence). In nucleotides, the CDR3 is TGTGCCAGCAGCTTTGGGGCCTCTGGGGCCAACGTCCTGACTTTC. Encoded protein: CASSFGASGANVLTF.

This clonotype was detected ten times or more. The V and J genes are TRBV29-1 and TRBJ2-1, with D possibly being TRBD2 (5 bases). Germline-derived CDR1 and CDR2 are SQVTM and ANQGSEA. The CDR3 length is 13 residues. The V and J ends lost 0 bases and 5 bases respectively, with 8 bases between them. CDR3 bases: TGCAGCGTTGAAGAGTGGGGAGACAATGAGCAGTTCTTC. The encoded protein is CSVEEWGDNEQFF.